This T cell receptor beta chain was identified in a study of early T cells in non-severe SARS-CoV-2 infection. CDR1 SGHAT and CDR2 FQNNGV come from the germline V gene. The CDR3 has 17 amino acids. Losses at the gene ends were 5 bases for V and 4 bases for J; bases not matched to a gene: 8. In TCRdb, the 5' RACE reads were re-called with MiXCR into one record per CDR3 protein. The sample contains roughly 46,000 distinct CDR3 sequences, approximately 5.1% of which appear only once. This clonotype has only a few counts. Its antigen is unknown. Study-wide points: VDJdb matching, biased toward anti-spike CD8 responses, missed private and CD4 specificities.

The source of this sequence is an adult who was a healthcare worker with PCR-confirmed SARS-CoV-2 infection or an uninfected control (not recorded which). The chain couples TRBV11-2 to TRBJ2-2; 12 nucleotides agree with TRBD2. The starting material was whole blood, obtained at baseline. The CDR3 DNA reads TGTGCCAGCAGCACCCCTAGCGGGAGGGCGTTCACCGGGGAGCTGTTTTTT. Protein sequence: CASSTPSGRAFTGELFF. The full variable domain, rest sourced from reference TRBV11-2 and TRBJ2-2, is EAGVAQSPRYKIIEKRQSVAFWCNPISGHATLYWYQQILGQGPKLLIQFQNNGVVDDSQLPKDRFSAERLKGVDSTLKIQPAKLEDSAVYLCASSTPSGRAFTGELFFGEGSRLTVL.